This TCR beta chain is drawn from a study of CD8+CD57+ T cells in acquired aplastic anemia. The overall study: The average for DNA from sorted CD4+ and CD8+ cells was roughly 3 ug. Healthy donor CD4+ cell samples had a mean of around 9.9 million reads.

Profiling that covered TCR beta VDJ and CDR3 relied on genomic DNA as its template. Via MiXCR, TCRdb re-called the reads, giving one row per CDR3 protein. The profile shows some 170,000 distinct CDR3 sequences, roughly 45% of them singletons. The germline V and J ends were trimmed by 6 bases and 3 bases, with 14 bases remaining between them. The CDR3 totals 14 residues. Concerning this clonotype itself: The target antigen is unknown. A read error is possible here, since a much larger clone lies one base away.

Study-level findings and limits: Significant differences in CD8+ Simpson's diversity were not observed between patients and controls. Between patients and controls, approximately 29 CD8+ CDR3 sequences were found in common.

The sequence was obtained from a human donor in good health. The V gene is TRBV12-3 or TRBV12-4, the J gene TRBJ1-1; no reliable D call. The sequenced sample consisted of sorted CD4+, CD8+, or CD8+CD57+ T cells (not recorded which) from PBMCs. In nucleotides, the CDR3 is TGTGCCAGCAGAGATGATATAGGTTACACTGAAGCTTTCTTT. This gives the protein CASRDDIGYTEAFF.